Each of the 12 T cell receptor beta chains below was sequenced from the same sample in a study of shared clonotypes between healthy human individuals. Naive CD8 cells comprised CD45RO-negative, CCR7-positively selected cells, excluding terminally differentiated effector memory CD45RA+ cells. Generated by immunoSEQ multiplex PCR, the TCRdb table keeps only in-frame clones and is missing some. The table includes hundreds of thousands of clones, roughly 95% detected once. Sequences were obtained from naive CD8+ T cells sorted from blood. The receptors derive from a woman in her 30s in good health.

The chain uses TRBV28 and TRBJ2-7; maybe TRBD2 (7 bases). This CDR3 has 14 residues. V lost 7 bases to trimming and J lost 4 bases, with 17 bases between them. The germline gives CDR1 MDHEN, CDR2 SYDVKM. In DNA, the CDR3 is TGTGCCAGCACCCAAGGGGGGGAAGTTTACGAGCAGTACTTC. Translation: CASTQGGEVYEQYF.

V gene TRBV27 combines with J gene TRBJ1-5; D ambiguous. V was trimmed by 2 bases and J by 3 bases, leaving 11 bases between them. The CDR3 is 15 residues long. Per the germline V gene, CDR1 is MNHEY and CDR2 is SMNVEV (reference sequence). The CDR3 DNA is TGTGCCAGCAGTTTAATAGCCTCAATCAATCAGCCCCAGCATTTT. Translated: CASSLIASINQPQHF.

This clone was seen once. This sequence joins TRBV5-5 and TRBJ2-1; weak D call: TRBD2 (6 bases). Germline lookup yields CDR1 SGHKS and CDR2 YYEKEE (reference sequence). This CDR3 spans 14 amino acids. The V end lost 7 bases, the J end lost 12 bases, and 23 bases lay between the germline ends. Written as DNA, the CDR3 is TGTGCCAGCCTTGGACTATCAGACAAGATTGGGCAGTTCTTC. Its translation: CASLGLSDKIGQFF.

The rearrangement joins TRBV28 to TRBJ1-5, with D possibly being TRBD1 (6 bases). The germline CDR1 and CDR2 sequences are MDHEN and SYDVKM. This CDR3 is 14 amino acids long. V was shortened by 7 bases and J by 1 base, with 11 bases between the two germline ends. This CDR3 reads CASTPGQSNQPQHF. As DNA, the CDR3 is TGTGCCAGCACCCCCGGACAGAGCAATCAGCCCCAGCATTTT.

J is TRBJ1-1 and V is TRBV19; D is possibly TRBD1 (5 bases). The CDR3 is made up of 13 amino acids. Per the germline V gene, CDR1 is LNHDA and CDR2 is SQIVND (reference sequence). The V end lost 6 bases, the J end lost 3 bases, and 11 bases lay between the germline ends. The CDR3 protein is CASSLKGDTEAFF. The CDR3 DNA follows: TGTGCCAGTAGCCTAAAAGGGGACACTGAAGCTTTCTTT.

The chain links TRBV5-1 to TRBJ2-3; possibly TRBD2 for D (5 bases). V was pared by 1 base and J by 2 bases, with 14 bases between. Germline V CDR1 and CDR2: SGHRS, YFSETQ. The CDR3 consists of 16 residues. CDR3 sequence: CASSLSSSGLTDTQYF. In nucleotides, the CDR3 is TGCGCCAGCAGCTTGTCTTCCAGCGGCCTCACAGATACGCAGTATTTT.

The genes are TRBV6-5 and TRBJ2-5; maybe TRBD1 (5 bases). The germline gives CDR1 MNHEY, CDR2 SVGAGI. CDR3 length: 16 residues. The V end was cut by 2 bases, the J end by 0 bases, with 13 bases between. The CDR3 spells CASSYGAGLDQETQYF. CDR3 DNA: TGTGCCAGCAGTTACGGGGCAGGGCTTGACCAAGAGACCCAGTACTTC.

The chain is built from TRBV13 and TRBJ2-7; 7 nucleotides match TRBD2. Unmatched junction bases numbered 4, after V lost 0 bases and J lost 5 bases. Germline lookup yields CDR1 PRHDT and CDR2 FYEKMQ (reference sequence). CDR3 length: 14 amino acids. CDR3 coding DNA: TGTGCCAGCAGCTTAGGGGGAGGGGATAACGAGCAGTACTTC. This gives the protein CASSLGGGDNEQYF.

The chain combines TRBV9 with TRBJ2-2; the D is unclear. CDR1 SGDLS and CDR2 YYNGEE come from the germline V gene. The V end was cut by 1 base, the J end by 6 bases, with 4 bases between. The CDR3 runs 12 residues. The CDR3 DNA is TGTGCCAGCAGCGTATACTCCGGGGAGCTGTTTTTT. Amino acid sequence: CASSVYSGELFF.

V is TRBV11-2 and J is TRBJ2-5; D perhaps matches TRBD2 (6 bases). The CDR3 runs to 13 residues. Per the germline V gene, CDR1 is SGHAT and CDR2 is FQNNGV. The V and J ends lost 5 bases and 7 bases respectively, with 14 bases between them. The CDR3, as DNA: TGTGCCAGCAGCCCCGGAGGGCAGGGGACCCAGTACTTC. Translated: CASSPGGQGTQYF.

This clone has only one observation. The genes are TRBV28 and TRBJ2-7; D is possibly TRBD1 (6 bases). This CDR3 comprises 15 residues. The germline V and J ends were trimmed by 7 bases and 2 bases, with 18 bases remaining between them. Per the germline V gene, CDR1 is MDHEN and CDR2 is SYDVKM. This chain's CDR3 is CASNKEGGFPYEQYF. DNA of the CDR3: TGTGCCAGCAATAAGGAAGGGGGTTTTCCCTACGAGCAGTACTTC. Filled out from reference TRBV28 and TRBJ2-7, the complete variable domain reads DVKVTQSSRYLVKRTGEKVFLECVQDMDHENMFWYRQDPGLGLRLIYFSYDVKMKEKGDIPEGYSVSREKKERFSLILESASTNQTSMYLCASNKEGGFPYEQYFGPGTRLTVT.

This chain joins TRBV6-6 and TRBJ1-5; possibly TRBD1 for D (6 bases). With 6 bases removed from V and 5 bases from J, the gap between germline ends came to 17 bases. The germline V gene has CDR1 MNHNY and CDR2 SVGAGI (reference sequence). This CDR3 is 15 amino acids long. The CDR3 reads CASSLDWDTYQPQHF. The CDR3 DNA follows: TGTGCCAGCAGCCTGGACTGGGACACGTATCAGCCCCAGCATTTT.